This T cell receptor beta chain was found in a study of siplizumab effects on memory and regulatory T cells. The table came from immunoSEQ multiplex PCR; TCRdb's copy has only in-frame clones and leaves some out. The table lists 65,000 to 70,000 clones, approximately 88% of them singletons. Per germline, CDR1 MDHEN and CDR2 SYDVKM. V was pared by 8 bases and J by 2 bases, with 8 bases of the junction left unmatched. This CDR3 has 14 residues. The receptor was derived from a human donor in good health. This chain uses TRBV28 with TRBJ2-7; TRBD1 agrees at 8 bases. Sequencing was performed on Tregs sorted from blood. CDR3 sequence (DNA): TGTGCCAGCCTTACCCCGACAGGGGCCTACGAGCAGTACTTC. Translated: CASLTPTGAYEQYF. Full variable domain (rest looked up from reference TRBV28 and TRBJ2-7): DVKVTQSSRYLVKRTGEKVFLECVQDMDHENMFWYRQDPGLGLRLIYFSYDVKMKEKGDIPEGYSVSREKKERFSLILESASTNQTSMYLCASLTPTGAYEQYFGPGTRLTVT.